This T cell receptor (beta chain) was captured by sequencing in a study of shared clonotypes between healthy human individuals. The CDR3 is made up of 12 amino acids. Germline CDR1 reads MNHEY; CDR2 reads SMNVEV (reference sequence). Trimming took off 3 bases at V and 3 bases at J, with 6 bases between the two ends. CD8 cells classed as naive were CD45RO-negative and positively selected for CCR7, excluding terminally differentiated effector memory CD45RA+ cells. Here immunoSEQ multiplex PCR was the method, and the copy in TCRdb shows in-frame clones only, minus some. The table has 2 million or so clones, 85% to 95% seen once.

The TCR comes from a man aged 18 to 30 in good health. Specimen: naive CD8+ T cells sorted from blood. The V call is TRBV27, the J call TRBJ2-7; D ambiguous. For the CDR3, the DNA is TGTGCCAGCAGTTTTAACCTCTACGAGCAGTACTTC. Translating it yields CASSFNLYEQYF.